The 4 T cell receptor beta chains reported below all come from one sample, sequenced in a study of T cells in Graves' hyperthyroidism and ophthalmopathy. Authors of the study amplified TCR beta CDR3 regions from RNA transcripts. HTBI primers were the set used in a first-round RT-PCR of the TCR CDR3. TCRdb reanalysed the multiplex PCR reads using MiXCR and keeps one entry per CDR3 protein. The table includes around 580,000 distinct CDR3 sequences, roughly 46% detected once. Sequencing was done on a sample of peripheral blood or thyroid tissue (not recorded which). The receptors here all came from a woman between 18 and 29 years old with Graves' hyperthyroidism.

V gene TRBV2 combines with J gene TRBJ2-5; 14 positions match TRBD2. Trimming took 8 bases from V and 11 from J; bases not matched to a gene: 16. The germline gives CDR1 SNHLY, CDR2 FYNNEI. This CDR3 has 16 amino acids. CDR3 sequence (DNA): TGTGCCAGCCTAGGCCCGGGACTAGCGGGAGTTTCTGAGCAGTACTTC. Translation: CASLGPGLAGVSEQYF.

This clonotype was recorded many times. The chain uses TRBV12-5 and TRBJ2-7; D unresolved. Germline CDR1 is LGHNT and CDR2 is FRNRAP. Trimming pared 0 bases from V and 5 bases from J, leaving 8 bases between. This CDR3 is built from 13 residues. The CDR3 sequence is CASGLVVANEQYF. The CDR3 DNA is TGTGCTAGTGGTTTGGTAGTGGCGAACGAGCAGTACTTC.

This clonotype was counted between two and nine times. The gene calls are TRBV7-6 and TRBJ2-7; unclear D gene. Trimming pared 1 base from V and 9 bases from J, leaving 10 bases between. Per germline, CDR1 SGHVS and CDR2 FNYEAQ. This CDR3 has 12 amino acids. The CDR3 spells CASSLGAGRQYF. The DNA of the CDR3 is TGTGCCAGCAGCTTAGGAGCAGGACGGCAGTACTTC.

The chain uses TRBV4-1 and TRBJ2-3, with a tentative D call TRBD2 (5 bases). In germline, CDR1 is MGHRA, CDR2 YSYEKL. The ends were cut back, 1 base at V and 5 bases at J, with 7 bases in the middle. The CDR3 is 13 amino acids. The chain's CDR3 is CASSQVRGDTQYF. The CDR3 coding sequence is TGCGCCAGCAGCCAAGTACGGGGAGATACGCAGTATTTT.